This T cell receptor (beta chain) came from a study of T-cell reconstitution after alpha-beta-depleted transplantation in children. Findings of the study overall: Reports say that about two months after transplant, the alpha-beta T cells came out of several hundred graft clones that had expanded.

As regards this clonotype: What it binds is not known.

This sample's TCRbeta library carried unique molecular identifier barcodes. Each CDR3 protein gets one entry after TCRdb re-called the PCR reads with MiXCR. The data show some 550,000 distinct CDR3 sequences, roughly 23% seen once. The length of the CDR3 is 14 residues. Losses at the gene ends were 5 bases for V and 6 bases for J; bases not matched to a gene: 9. This chain connects TRBV12-3 or TRBV12-4 to TRBJ2-5; 7 bases fit TRBD2. The material was PBMCs, mostly from graft donor cells, obtained 360 days after TCRalphabeta/CD19-depleted stem cell transplant. This TCR was recovered from a boy under two years old who had a stem cell transplant for acute myeloid leukemia, so the T cells may come from the graft donor. The CDR3 nucleotides read TGTGCCAGCAGTAAAACCCGACTAGCAAAGACCCAGTACTTC. It is translated as CASSKTRLAKTQYF.